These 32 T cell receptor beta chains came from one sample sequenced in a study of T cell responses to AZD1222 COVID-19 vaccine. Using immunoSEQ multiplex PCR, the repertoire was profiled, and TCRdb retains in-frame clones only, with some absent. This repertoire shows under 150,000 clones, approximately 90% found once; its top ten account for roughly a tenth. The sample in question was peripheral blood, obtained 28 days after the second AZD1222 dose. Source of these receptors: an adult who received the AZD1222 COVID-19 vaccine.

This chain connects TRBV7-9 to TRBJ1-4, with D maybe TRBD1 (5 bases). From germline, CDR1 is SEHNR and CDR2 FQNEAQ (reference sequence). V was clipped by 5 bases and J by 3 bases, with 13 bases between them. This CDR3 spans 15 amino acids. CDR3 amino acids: CASSARDGSNEKLFF. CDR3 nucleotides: TGTGCCAGCAGCGCACGGGACGGATCTAATGAAAAACTGTTTTTT. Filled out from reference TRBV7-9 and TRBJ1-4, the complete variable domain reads DTGVSQNPRHKITKRGQNVTFRCDPISEHNRLYWYRQTLGQGPEFLTYFQNEAQLEKSRLLSDRFSAERPKGSFSTLEIQRTEQGDSAMYLCASSARDGSNEKLFFGSGTQLSVL.

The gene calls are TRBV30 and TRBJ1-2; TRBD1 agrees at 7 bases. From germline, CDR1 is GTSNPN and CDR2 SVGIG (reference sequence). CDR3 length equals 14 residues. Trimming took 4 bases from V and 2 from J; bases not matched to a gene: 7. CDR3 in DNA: TGTGCCTGGAAACTAACAGGGGCGAACTATGGCTACACCTTC. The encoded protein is CAWKLTGANYGYTF.

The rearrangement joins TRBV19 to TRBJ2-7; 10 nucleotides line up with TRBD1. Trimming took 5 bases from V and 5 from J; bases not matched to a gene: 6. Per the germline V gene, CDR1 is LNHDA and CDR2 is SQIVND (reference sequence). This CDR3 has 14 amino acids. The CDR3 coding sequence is TGTGCCAGTAGTTGGGGACAGGGGAACCACGAGCAGTACTTC. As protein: CASSWGQGNHEQYF.

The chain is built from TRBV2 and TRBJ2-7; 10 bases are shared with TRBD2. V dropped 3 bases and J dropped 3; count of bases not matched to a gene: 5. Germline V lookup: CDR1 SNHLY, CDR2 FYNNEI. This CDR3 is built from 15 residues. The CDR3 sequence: CASSDQLAGFYEQYF. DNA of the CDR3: TGTGCCAGCAGTGACCAACTAGCGGGGTTCTACGAGCAGTACTTC. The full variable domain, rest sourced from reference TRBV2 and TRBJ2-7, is EPEVTQTPSHQVTQMGQEVILRCVPISNHLYFYWYRQILGQKVEFLVSFYNNEISEKSEIFDDQFSVERPDGSNFTLKIRSTKLEDSAMYFCASSDQLAGFYEQYFGPGTRLTVT.

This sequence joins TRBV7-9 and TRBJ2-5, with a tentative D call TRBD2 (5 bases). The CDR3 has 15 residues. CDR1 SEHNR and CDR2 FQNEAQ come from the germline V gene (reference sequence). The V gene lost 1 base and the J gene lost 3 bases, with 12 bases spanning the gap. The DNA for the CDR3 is TGTGCCAGCAGCTTAGATCTCGGACTGGAAGAGACCCAGTACTTC. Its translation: CASSLDLGLEETQYF.

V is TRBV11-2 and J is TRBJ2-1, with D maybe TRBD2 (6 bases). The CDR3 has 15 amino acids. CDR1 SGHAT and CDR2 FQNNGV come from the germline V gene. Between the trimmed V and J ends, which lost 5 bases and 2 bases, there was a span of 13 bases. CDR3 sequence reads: CASSPRLATYNEQFF. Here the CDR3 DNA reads TGTGCCAGCAGCCCCCGGCTAGCGACCTACAATGAGCAGTTCTTC.

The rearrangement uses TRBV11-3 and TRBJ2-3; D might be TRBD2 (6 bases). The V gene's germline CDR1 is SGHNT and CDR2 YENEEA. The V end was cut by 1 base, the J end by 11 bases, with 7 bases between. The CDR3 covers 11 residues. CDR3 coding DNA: TGTGCCAGCAGCTTAGGCGGGAAGCAGTATTTT. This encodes CASSLGGKQYF.

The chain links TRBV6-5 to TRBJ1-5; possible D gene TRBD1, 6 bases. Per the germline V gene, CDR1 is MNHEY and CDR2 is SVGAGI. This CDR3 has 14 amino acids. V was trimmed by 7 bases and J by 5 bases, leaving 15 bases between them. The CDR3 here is CASTESGAYQPQHF. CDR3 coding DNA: TGTGCCAGCACCGAGTCGGGGGCCTATCAGCCCCAGCATTTT.

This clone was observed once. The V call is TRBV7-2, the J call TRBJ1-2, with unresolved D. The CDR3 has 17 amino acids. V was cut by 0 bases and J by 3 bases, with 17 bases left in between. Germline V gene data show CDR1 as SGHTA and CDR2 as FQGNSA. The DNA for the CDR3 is TGTGCCAGCAGCTTAGCGCTCCAAACCGGACGGGACTATGGCTACACCTTC. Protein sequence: CASSLALQTGRDYGYTF.

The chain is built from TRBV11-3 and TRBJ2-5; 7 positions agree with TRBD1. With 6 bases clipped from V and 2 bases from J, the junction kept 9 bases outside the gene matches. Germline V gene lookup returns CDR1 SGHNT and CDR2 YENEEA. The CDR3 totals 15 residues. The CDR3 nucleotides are TGTGCCAGCAGTTTCGGGCCGGGACAGCAAGAGACCCAGTACTTC. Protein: CASSFGPGQQETQYF.

The CDR3 sequence is CASSSYIGLAGTDTQYF. The CDR3 DNA sequence: TGTGCCAGCAGCTCCTACATTGGACTAGCGGGCACAGATACGCAGTATTTT. This rearrangement joins TRBV5-6 to TRBJ2-3, with 10 positions matching TRBD2. The germline CDR1 and CDR2 sequences are SGHDT and YYEEEE. Germline trimming cut 3 bases from V and 1 base from J; bases unmatched to any gene: 8. The CDR3 has 17 amino acids.

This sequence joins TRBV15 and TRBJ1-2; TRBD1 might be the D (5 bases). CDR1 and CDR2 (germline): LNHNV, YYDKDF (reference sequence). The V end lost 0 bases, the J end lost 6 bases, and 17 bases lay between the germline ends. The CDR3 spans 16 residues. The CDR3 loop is CATSRDRVILGHGYTF. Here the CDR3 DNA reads TGTGCCACCAGCAGAGATCGCGTGATTCTGGGGCATGGCTACACCTTC.

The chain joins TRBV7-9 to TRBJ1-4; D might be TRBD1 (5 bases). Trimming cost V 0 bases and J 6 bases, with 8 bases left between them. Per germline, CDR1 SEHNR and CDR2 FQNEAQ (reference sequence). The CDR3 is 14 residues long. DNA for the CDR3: TGTGCCAGCAGCTTAGCGTGGGGCGATGAAAAACTGTTTTTT. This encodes CASSLAWGDEKLFF.

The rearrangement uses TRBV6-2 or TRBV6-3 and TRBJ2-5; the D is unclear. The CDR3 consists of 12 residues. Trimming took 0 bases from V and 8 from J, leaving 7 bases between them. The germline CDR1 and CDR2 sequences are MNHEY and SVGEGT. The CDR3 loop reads CASSYSRRTQYF. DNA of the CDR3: TGTGCCAGCAGTTACTCGAGGCGCACCCAGTACTTC.

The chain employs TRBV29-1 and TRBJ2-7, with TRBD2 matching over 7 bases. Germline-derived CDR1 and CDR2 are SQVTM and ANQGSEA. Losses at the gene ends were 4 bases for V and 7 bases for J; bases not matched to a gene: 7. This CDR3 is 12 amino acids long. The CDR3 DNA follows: TGCAGCGTTGGCAGCGGGGAGTGGGAGCAGTACTTC. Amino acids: CSVGSGEWEQYF.

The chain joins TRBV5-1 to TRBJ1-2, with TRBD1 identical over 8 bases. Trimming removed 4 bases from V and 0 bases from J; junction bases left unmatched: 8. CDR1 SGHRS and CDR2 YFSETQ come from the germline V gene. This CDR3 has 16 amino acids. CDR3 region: CASSGTWGQANYGYTF. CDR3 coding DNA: TGCGCCAGCAGCGGAACTTGGGGACAGGCTAACTATGGCTACACCTTC.

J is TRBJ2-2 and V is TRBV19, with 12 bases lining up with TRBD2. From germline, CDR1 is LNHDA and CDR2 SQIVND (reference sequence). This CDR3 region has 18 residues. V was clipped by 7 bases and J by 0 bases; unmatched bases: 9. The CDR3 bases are TGTGCCAGTAACCCGGGACTAGCGGGCGGCTCGAACACCGGGGAGCTGTTTTTT. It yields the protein CASNPGLAGGSNTGELFF.

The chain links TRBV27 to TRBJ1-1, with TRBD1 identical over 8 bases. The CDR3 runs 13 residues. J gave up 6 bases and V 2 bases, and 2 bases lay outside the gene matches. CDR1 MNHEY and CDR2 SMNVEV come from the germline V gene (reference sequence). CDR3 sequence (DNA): TGTGCCAGCAGTTTAGTGGGACAGGCTGAAGCTTTCTTT. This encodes CASSLVGQAEAFF.

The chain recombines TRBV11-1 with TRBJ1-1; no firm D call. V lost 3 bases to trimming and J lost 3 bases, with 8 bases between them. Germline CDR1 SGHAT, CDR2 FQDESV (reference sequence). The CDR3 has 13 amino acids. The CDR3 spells CASSFWVDTEAFF. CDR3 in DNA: TGTGCCAGCAGCTTCTGGGTCGACACTGAAGCTTTCTTT.

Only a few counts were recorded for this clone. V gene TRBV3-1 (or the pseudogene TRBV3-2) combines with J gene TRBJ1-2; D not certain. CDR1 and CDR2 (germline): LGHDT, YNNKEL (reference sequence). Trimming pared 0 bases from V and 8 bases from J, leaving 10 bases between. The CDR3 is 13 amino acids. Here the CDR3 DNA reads TGTGCCAGCAGCCAAGATGCCCGCGGCGGCTACACCTTC. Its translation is CASSQDARGGYTF.

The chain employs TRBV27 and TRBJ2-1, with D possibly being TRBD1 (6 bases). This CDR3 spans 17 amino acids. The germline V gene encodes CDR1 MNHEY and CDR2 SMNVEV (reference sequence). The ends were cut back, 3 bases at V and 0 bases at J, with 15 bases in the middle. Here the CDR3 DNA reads TGTGCCAGCAGTTTGCGGACAGATATTAGCTCCTACAATGAGCAGTTCTTC. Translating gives CASSLRTDISSYNEQFF.

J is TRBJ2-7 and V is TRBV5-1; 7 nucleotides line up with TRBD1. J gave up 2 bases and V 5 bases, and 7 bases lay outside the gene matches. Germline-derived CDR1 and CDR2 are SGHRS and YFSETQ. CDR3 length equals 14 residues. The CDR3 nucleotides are TGCGCCAGCAGTCAACAGGGGAGCCCCTACGAGCAGTACTTC. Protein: CASSQQGSPYEQYF.

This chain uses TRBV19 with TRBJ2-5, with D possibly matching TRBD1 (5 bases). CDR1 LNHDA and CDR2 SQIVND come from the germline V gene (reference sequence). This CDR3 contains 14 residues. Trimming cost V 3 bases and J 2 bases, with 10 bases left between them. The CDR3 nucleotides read TGTGCCAGTAGTATGCAGGGCCAGCAAGAGACCCAGTACTTC. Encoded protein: CASSMQGQQETQYF.

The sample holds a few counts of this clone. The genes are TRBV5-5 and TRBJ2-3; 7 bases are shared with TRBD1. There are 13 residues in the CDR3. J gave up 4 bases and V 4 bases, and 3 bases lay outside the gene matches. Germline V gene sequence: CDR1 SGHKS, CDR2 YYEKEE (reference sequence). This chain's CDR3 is CASSDTGADTQYF. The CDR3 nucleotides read TGTGCCAGCAGCGACACAGGGGCAGATACGCAGTATTTT.

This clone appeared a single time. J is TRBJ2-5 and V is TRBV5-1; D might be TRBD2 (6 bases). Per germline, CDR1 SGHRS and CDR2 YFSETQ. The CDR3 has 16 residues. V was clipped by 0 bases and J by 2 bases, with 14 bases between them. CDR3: CASSLVAAGLQETQYF. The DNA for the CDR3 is TGCGCCAGCAGCTTGGTAGCAGCCGGACTACAAGAGACCCAGTACTTC.

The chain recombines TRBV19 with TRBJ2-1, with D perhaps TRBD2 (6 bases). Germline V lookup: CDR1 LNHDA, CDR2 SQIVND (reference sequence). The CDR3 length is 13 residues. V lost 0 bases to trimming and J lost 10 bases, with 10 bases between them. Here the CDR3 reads CASSIERAGEQFF. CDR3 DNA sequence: TGTGCCAGTAGTATAGAGAGGGCGGGAGAGCAGTTCTTC.

This CDR3 reads CSVWDRLTDTQYF. CDR3 nucleotide sequence: TGCAGCGTTTGGGACAGGCTCACAGATACGCAGTATTTT. The chain joins TRBV29-1 to TRBJ2-3; 8 nucleotides agree with TRBD1. After removal of 5 bases from V and 2 bases from J, the junction contained 3 bases not matched to a gene. Germline CDR1 SQVTM, CDR2 ANQGSEA. This CDR3 is 13 amino acids long.

In DNA form, the CDR3 reads TGTGCCAGCAGCGTAGAGGGAGGGCGGAGGACCCTCCACTTT. This gives the protein CASSVEGGRRTLHF. The V call is TRBV9, the J call TRBJ1-6, with D unclear. V shed 0 bases and J shed 14 bases, with 15 bases lying between them. This CDR3 region has 14 residues. The germline gives CDR1 SGDLS, CDR2 YYNGEE.

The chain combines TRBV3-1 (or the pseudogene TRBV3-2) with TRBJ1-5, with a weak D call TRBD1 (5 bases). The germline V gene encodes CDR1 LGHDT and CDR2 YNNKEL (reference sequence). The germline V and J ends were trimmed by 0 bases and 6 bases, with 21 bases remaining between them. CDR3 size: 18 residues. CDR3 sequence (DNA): TGTGCCAGCAGCCAAGAACCCCAGGGTTCAGGCCACAGTCAGCCCCAGCATTTT. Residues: CASSQEPQGSGHSQPQHF.

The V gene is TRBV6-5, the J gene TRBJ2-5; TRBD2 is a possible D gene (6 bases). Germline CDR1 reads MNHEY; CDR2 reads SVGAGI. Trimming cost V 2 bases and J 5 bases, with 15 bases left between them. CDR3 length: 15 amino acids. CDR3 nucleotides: TGTGCCAGCAGTTACGGGACTCCCGGAAAGGAGACCCAGTACTTC. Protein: CASSYGTPGKETQYF.

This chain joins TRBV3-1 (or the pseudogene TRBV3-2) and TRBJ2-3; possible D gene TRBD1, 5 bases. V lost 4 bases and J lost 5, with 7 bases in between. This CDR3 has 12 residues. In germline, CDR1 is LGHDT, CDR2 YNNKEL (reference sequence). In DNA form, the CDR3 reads TGTGCCAGCAGCCCTAGGGGAGATACGCAGTATTTT. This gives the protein CASSPRGDTQYF.

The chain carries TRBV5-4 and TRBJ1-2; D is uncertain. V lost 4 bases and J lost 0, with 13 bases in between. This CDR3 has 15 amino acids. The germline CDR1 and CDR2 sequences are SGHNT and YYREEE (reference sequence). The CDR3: CASSQGSRANYGYTF. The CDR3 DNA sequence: TGTGCCAGCAGCCAAGGTAGTAGAGCTAACTATGGCTACACCTTC.